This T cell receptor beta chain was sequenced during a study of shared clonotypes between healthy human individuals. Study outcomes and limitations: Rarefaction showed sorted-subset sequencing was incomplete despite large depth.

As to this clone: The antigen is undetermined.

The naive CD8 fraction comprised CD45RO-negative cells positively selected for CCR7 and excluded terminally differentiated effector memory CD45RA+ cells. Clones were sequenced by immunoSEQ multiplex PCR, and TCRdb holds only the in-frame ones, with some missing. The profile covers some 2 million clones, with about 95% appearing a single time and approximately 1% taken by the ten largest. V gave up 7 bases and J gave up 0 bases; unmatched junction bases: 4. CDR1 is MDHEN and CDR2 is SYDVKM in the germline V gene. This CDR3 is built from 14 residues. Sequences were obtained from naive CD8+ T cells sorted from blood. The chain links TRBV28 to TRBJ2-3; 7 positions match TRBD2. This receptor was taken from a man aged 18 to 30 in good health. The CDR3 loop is CASNEGGSTDTQYF. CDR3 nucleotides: TGTGCCAGCAACGAGGGAGGGAGCACAGATACGCAGTATTTT. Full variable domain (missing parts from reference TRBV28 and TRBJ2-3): DVKVTQSSRYLVKRTGEKVFLECVQDMDHENMFWYRQDPGLGLRLIYFSYDVKMKEKGDIPEGYSVSREKKERFSLILESASTNQTSMYLCASNEGGSTDTQYFGPGTRLTVL.